The 32 T cell receptor beta chains given below trace back to one sample, sequenced in a study of human T cells and chemical hapten exposure. TCRdb re-called the RACE reads with MiXCR, one entry per CDR3 protein. The table shows 95,000 or so distinct CDR3 sequences, with around 10% occurring only once. Time point given: patch test 2, 6 weeks after DPC sensitization. Noted treatment: therapeutic diphenylcyclopropenone sensitization with weekly scalp DPC. The source was whole blood, collected in connection with sensitization to the hapten diphenylcyclopropenone (DPC). These TCRs come from a woman between 35 and 50 years old with alopecia areata. Some clones in this sample may be carry-over from other donors' samples.

The rearrangement joins TRBV11-2 to TRBJ2-3; D not certain. V lost 0 bases and J 3 bases, leaving 4 bases between the germline ends. Germline values: CDR1 SGHAT, CDR2 FQNNGV. The CDR3 totals 13 residues. In nucleotides, the CDR3 is TGTGCCAGCAGCTTAGAAGGGACAGATACGCAGTATTTT. Translated: CASSLEGTDTQYF.

A few counts support this clonotype. The V gene is TRBV28, the J gene TRBJ2-1, with D perhaps TRBD2 (7 bases). The length of the CDR3 is 16 residues. Germline V lookup: CDR1 MDHEN, CDR2 SYDVKM. Trimming pared 5 bases from V and 3 bases from J, leaving 17 bases between. The CDR3 coding sequence is TGTGCCAGCAGTCAAGGGGGGGTGAGCGTCTACAATGAGCAGTTCTTC. This gives the protein CASSQGGVSVYNEQFF.

V usage is TRBV7-9 and J usage is TRBJ1-5, with 7 bases matching TRBD1. There are 18 residues in the CDR3. The J segment lost 0 bases and the V segment lost 5 bases, leaving 13 bases of the junction unmatched. Per germline, CDR1 SEHNR and CDR2 FQNEAQ (reference sequence). The CDR3 DNA follows: TGTGCCAGCAGCGGACGCGGGACAGCACCAGTTAGCAATCAGCCCCAGCATTTT. It encodes CASSGRGTAPVSNQPQHF.

The V and J genes are TRBV7-2 and TRBJ2-2, with 7 positions matching TRBD2. With V trimmed by 1 base and J by 4 bases, 6 bases remained unmatched. This CDR3 is built from 16 residues. Germline loops: CDR1 SGHTA, CDR2 FQGNSA. The CDR3 here is CASSLVAGVPTGELFF. Written as DNA, the CDR3 is TGTGCCAGCAGCTTAGTCGCGGGAGTCCCCACCGGGGAGCTGTTTTTT.

This clonotype occurred many times. The chain employs TRBV20-1 and TRBJ1-1, with unresolved D. V was shortened by 3 bases and J by 9 bases, with 17 bases between the two germline ends. CDR1 is DFQATT, CDR2 SNEGSKA, per germline (reference sequence). This CDR3 has 13 amino acids. DNA of the CDR3: TGCAGTGCTAGTGACCGGGCCGACCGTAAAGCTTTCTTT. The encoded protein is CSASDRADRKAFF.

The chain combines TRBV6-6 with TRBJ2-7; the D call may be TRBD1 or TRBD2 (5 bases each). The V end was cut by 5 bases, the J end by 0 bases, with 11 bases between. The CDR3 has 14 amino acids. CDR1 and CDR2 (germline): MNHNY, SVGAGI (reference sequence). CDR3 amino acids: CASSTRDHSYEQYF. The CDR3 coding sequence is TGTGCCAGCAGTACCCGGGACCACTCCTACGAGCAGTACTTC.

There are many counts of this clonotype. This rearrangement joins TRBV7-2 to TRBJ1-1, with D uncertain. The CDR3 has 15 amino acids. Germline V gene lookup returns CDR1 SGHTA and CDR2 FQGNSA. V was shortened by 2 bases and J by 1 base, with 11 bases between the two germline ends. CDR3 protein: CASSLSSTPNTEAFF. CDR3 coding DNA: TGTGCCAGCAGCTTAAGTAGCACACCGAACACTGAAGCTTTCTTT.

This rearrangement joins TRBV13 to TRBJ2-7; the match to TRBD1 covers 8 bases. V lost 5 bases, J lost 3 bases, and 3 bases stayed unmatched. This CDR3 region has 13 residues. CDR1 and CDR2 from the germline V gene are PRHDT and FYEKMQ (reference sequence). The chain's CDR3 is CASSRQGIYEQYF. The CDR3 DNA follows: TGTGCCAGCAGCCGACAGGGGATCTACGAGCAGTACTTC.

The rearrangement uses TRBV20-1 and TRBJ1-5; 7 nucleotides agree with TRBD1. J was trimmed by 1 base and V by 6 bases; bases with no gene match: 9. Germline V gives CDR1 DFQATT, CDR2 SNEGSKA (reference sequence). CDR3 size: 15 residues. CDR3 sequence reads: CSATTGRGSNQPQHF. CDR3 DNA sequence: TGCAGTGCCACGACAGGGAGGGGGAGCAATCAGCCCCAGCATTTT.

The table lists this clonotype with many counts. The V call is TRBV5-1, the J call TRBJ2-7; 8 nucleotides match TRBD1. CDR3 length: 16 amino acids. The germline V gene has CDR1 SGHRS and CDR2 YFSETQ. The junction had 11 bases not matched to a gene; V was cut back by 0 bases and J by 6 bases. The CDR3 nucleotides read TGCGCCAGCAGCTTGGGGGGGACAGGCACCCATGGCGAGCAGTACTTC. It specifies CASSLGGTGTHGEQYF.

This clonotype appeared a few times. The chain joins TRBV7-9 to TRBJ1-1, with unresolved D. With 4 bases removed from V and 6 bases from J, the gap between germline ends came to 6 bases. The CDR3 contains 11 residues. Germline CDR1 SEHNR, CDR2 FQNEAQ (reference sequence). CDR3 sequence reads: CASSSGSEAFF. CDR3 DNA: TGTGCCAGCAGCTCGGGGTCTGAAGCTTTCTTT.

There are a few counts of this clonotype. The chain is built from TRBV6-2 or TRBV6-3 and TRBJ2-7, with 7 bases that match TRBD1. There are 14 residues in the CDR3. V dropped 6 bases and J dropped 3; count of bases not matched to a gene: 8. The germline V gene has CDR1 MNHEY and CDR2 SVGEGT. The CDR3 is CASSYTGASYEQYF. CDR3 coding DNA: TGTGCCAGCAGCTACACAGGGGCAAGCTACGAGCAGTACTTC.

The chain recombines TRBV10-3 with TRBJ2-1, with 7 bases matching TRBD1. Trimming cost V 11 bases and J 5 bases; bases outside gene matches: 9. The CDR3 contains 13 residues. Looked up from germline, CDR1 is ENHRY and CDR2 is SYGVKD. CDR3 amino acids: CAGRGQPDNEQFF. The CDR3 nucleotides are TGTGCCGGAAGGGGACAGCCGGACAATGAGCAGTTCTTC.

The chain joins TRBV2 to TRBJ2-6; unclear D gene. The CDR3 is made up of 13 amino acids. V lost 6 bases and J lost 1, with 4 bases in between. Per germline, CDR1 SNHLY and CDR2 FYNNEI. This CDR3 reads CASRGSGANVLTF. CDR3 DNA: TGTGCCAGCAGGGGATCTGGGGCCAACGTCCTGACTTTC.

This chain uses TRBV29-1 with TRBJ1-1, with unresolved D. The CDR3 totals 13 residues. V shed 6 bases and J shed 0 bases, with 11 bases lying between them. The germline V gene encodes CDR1 SQVTM and CDR2 ANQGSEA. The CDR3 protein is CSVSSALNTEAFF. The CDR3 nucleotides read TGCAGCGTGTCGTCAGCATTGAACACTGAAGCTTTCTTT.

This clonotype was seen only a few times. The CDR3, as DNA: TGCAGCGTTGAATCTAGCGGGGACTACGAGCAGTACTTC. Its protein is CSVESSGDYEQYF. The chain couples TRBV29-1 to TRBJ2-7; 9 bases fit TRBD2. V lost 2 bases, J lost 3 bases, and 2 bases stayed unmatched. This CDR3 comprises 13 residues. CDR1 and CDR2 (germline): SQVTM, ANQGSEA.

Ten or more counts support this clonotype. This sequence joins TRBV4-3 and TRBJ1-1, with D perhaps matching TRBD1 (5 bases). Per the germline V gene, CDR1 is LGHNA and CDR2 is YSLEER. The CDR3 sequence is 16 residues long. Trimming took 0 bases from V and 1 from J, leaving 12 bases between them. CDR3 sequence reads: CASSQDPRTPNTEAFF. For the CDR3, the DNA is TGCGCCAGCAGCCAAGACCCCCGGACACCGAACACTGAAGCTTTCTTT.

There are many counts of this clonotype. The J gene is TRBJ2-1, the V gene TRBV7-9; 8 nucleotides match TRBD2. V lost 5 bases and J lost 4; bases outside the gene matches: 7. This CDR3 comprises 15 residues. Germline V CDR1 and CDR2: SEHNR, FQNEAQ (reference sequence). The CDR3 reads CASSAPGTSYNEQFF. CDR3 bases: TGTGCCAGCAGCGCCCCCGGGACTAGTTACAATGAGCAGTTCTTC. Using reference TRBV7-9 and TRBJ2-1 for the parts outside the CDR3, the full variable domain is DTGVSQNPRHKITKRGQNVTFRCDPISEHNRLYWYRQTLGQGPEFLTYFQNEAQLEKSRLLSDRFSAERPKGSFSTLEIQRTEQGDSAMYLCASSAPGTSYNEQFFGPGTRLTVL.

This clonotype was counted at least ten times. The chain couples TRBV20-1 to TRBJ1-2; D unclear. CDR1 and CDR2 from the germline V gene are DFQATT and SNEGSKA (reference sequence). The CDR3 has 14 residues. Trimming removed 5 bases at V and 0 bases at J, with 13 bases between. The CDR3 nucleotides read TGCAGTGCTCCCGGACCGAAGGCTAACTATGGCTACACCTTC. Protein: CSAPGPKANYGYTF.

Comments on this clonotype: A read error may be the cause here, since a much bigger clone is one base away. The gene calls are TRBV6-5 and TRBJ2-3; no clear D gene. Trimming pared 5 bases from V and 10 bases from J, leaving 13 bases between. There are 12 residues in the CDR3. CDR1 and CDR2 from the germline V gene are MNHEY and SVGAGI. The CDR3 nucleotides are TGTGCCAGCAGTGAAGACTCCTTCGCGCAGTATTTT. Amino acids: CASSEDSFAQYF.

This clonotype was seen repeatedly, ten times or more. The chain couples TRBV30 to TRBJ2-7, with D tentatively TRBD1 or TRBD2 (6 bases each). This CDR3 contains 13 residues. The V gene lost 3 bases and the J gene lost 7 bases, with 16 bases spanning the gap. Germline V gene data show CDR1 as GTSNPN and CDR2 as SVGIG (reference sequence). The CDR3 loop reads CAWRGGWIGEQYF. The DNA for the CDR3 is TGTGCCTGGAGGGGGGGCTGGATCGGAGAGCAGTACTTC.

This clonotype was detected many times. This chain links TRBV10-2 with TRBJ1-1, with TRBD1 matching 9 bases. This CDR3 has 14 residues. Germline CDR1 is WSHSY and CDR2 is SAAADI. J gave up 7 bases and V 4 bases, and 7 bases lay outside the gene matches. As DNA, the CDR3 is TGCGCCAGCAGTGTGACAGGGGGTAATGGTGAAGCTTTCTTT. Protein product: CASSVTGGNGEAFF.

Many counts were recorded for this clonotype. The chain links TRBV30 to TRBJ2-1, with unresolved D. The CDR3 extends over 15 amino acids. The germline gives CDR1 GTSNPN, CDR2 SVGIG (reference sequence). Trimming cost V 2 bases and J 6 bases, with 17 bases left between them. CDR3 sequence reads: CAWSPTDAWGNEQFF. CDR3 coding DNA: TGTGCCTGGAGTCCCACGGACGCCTGGGGCAATGAGCAGTTCTTC.

This clonotype has a count of ten or more. The chain carries TRBV9 and TRBJ1-5; D remains ambiguous. Germline V lookup: CDR1 SGDLS, CDR2 YYNGEE. The CDR3 length is 15 residues. Trimming took off 4 bases at V and 3 bases at J, with 14 bases between the two ends. The CDR3 DNA follows: TGTGCCAGCAGCCTCGAGGAAGGATTCAATCAGCCCCAGCATTTT. It encodes CASSLEEGFNQPQHF.

Only a few counts were recorded for this clonotype. The chain joins TRBV28 to TRBJ1-2; possible D gene TRBD1, 5 bases. Germline CDR1 and CDR2: MDHEN and SYDVKM. The CDR3 covers 16 residues. The V end was cut by 3 bases, the J end by 1 base, with 15 bases between. The CDR3 sequence: CASSLPDTGLNYGYTF. The CDR3 DNA sequence: TGTGCCAGCAGTTTGCCTGATACAGGACTTAACTATGGCTACACCTTC.

This chain links TRBV6-6 with TRBJ1-2, with a tentative D call TRBD1 (5 bases). From germline, CDR1 is MNHNY and CDR2 SVGAGI (reference sequence). The CDR3 contains 13 residues. V lost 7 bases, J lost 2 bases, and 11 bases lay in between. The CDR3: CASKARDNYGYTF. The DNA for the CDR3 is TGTGCCAGCAAGGCCAGGGACAACTATGGCTACACCTTC.

The J gene is TRBJ2-7, the V gene TRBV3-1, with D perhaps given as TRBD1 or TRBD2 (5 bases each). Looked up from germline, CDR1 is LGHDT and CDR2 is YNNKEL (reference sequence). This CDR3 comprises 14 residues. Trimming shortened V by 4 bases and J by 0 bases, and 10 bases separated the two germline ends. For the CDR3, the DNA is TGTGCCAGCAGCCGGGGGACCAGCTCCTACGAGCAGTACTTC. This sequence encodes CASSRGTSSYEQYF.

The table lists this clonotype with many counts. This chain uses TRBV12-3 or TRBV12-4 with TRBJ1-5; no definite D call. This CDR3 has 13 residues. V lost 2 bases, J lost 3 bases, and 5 bases lay in between. The DNA of the CDR3 is TGTGCCAGCAGTTTAAACGTCAATCAGCCCCAGCATTTT. This translates into CASSLNVNQPQHF.

This clonotype was seen many times. V gene TRBV7-6 combines with J gene TRBJ2-7; D is possibly TRBD1 or TRBD2 (5 bases each). CDR1 is SGHVS and CDR2 is FNYEAQ in the germline V gene. V gave up 1 base and J gave up 5 bases, with 12 bases separating them. CDR3 length: 14 residues. The CDR3 DNA sequence: TGTGCCAGCAGCTTAGGAGGGGAGACGGACGAGCAGTACTTC. Encoded protein: CASSLGGETDEQYF. Based on the CDR3 plus reference TRBV7-6 and TRBJ2-7, the full variable domain is GAGVSQSPRYKVTKRGQDVALRCDPISGHVSLYWYRQALGQGPEFLTYFNYEAQQDKSGLPNDRFSAERPEGSISTLTIQRTEQRDSAMYRCASSLGGETDEQYFGPGTRLTVT.

The chain has TRBV20-1 and TRBJ2-3; TRBD2 might be the D (6 bases). The CDR3 length is 14 residues. Germline loops: CDR1 DFQATT, CDR2 SNEGSKA (reference sequence). V lost 3 bases and J lost 1, with 11 bases in between. CDR3 bases: TGCAGTGCTAGCCGTAGCGGTGGCACAGATACGCAGTATTTT. Encoded protein: CSASRSGGTDTQYF.

In this sample, this clonotype turned up many times. The chain is built from TRBV5-5 and TRBJ2-7; TRBD2 aligns across 9 bases. Germline V gene data show CDR1 as SGHKS and CDR2 as YYEKEE (reference sequence). V trimming: 0 bases; J trimming: 3 bases; junction bases outside the gene matches: 10. CDR3 length: 17 residues. The CDR3, as DNA: TGTGCCAGCAGCTTGGCCTCTGGTGGAGCGGGAGGCTACGAGCAGTACTTC. The encoded protein is CASSLASGGAGGYEQYF.

This clonotype was recorded a few times. V and J are TRBV20-1 and TRBJ1-1, with 7 bases fitting TRBD1. This CDR3 spans 13 amino acids. CDR1 is DFQATT, CDR2 SNEGSKA, per germline (reference sequence). The CDR3 region is CISPGQMNTEAFF. The CDR3 region has the DNA TGCATTAGTCCGGGACAGATGAACACTGAAGCTTTCTTT.